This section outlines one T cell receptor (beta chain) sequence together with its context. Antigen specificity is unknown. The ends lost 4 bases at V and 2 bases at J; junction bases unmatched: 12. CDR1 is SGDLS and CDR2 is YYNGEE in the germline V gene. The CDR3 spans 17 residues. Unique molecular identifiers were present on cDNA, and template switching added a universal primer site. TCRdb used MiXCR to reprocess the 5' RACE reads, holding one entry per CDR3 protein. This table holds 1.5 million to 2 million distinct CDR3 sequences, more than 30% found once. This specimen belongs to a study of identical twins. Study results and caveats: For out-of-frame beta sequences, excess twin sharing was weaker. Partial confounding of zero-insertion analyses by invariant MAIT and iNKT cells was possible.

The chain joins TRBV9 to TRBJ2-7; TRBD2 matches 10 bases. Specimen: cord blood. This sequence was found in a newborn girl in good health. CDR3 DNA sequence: TGTGCCAGCAGCTCGCGCCCACAGGGACTAGCGCCCTACGAGCAGTACTTC. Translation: CASSSRPQGLAPYEQYF.